This T cell receptor beta chain was profiled in a study of cytomegalovirus exposure and HLA in healthy donors. Details on this clone: The antigen is undetermined.

PCR was performed using 60 Vbeta and 13 Jbeta primers. Some clones are missing from TCRdb's copy, which holds only in-frame ones; the method was immunoSEQ multiplex PCR. The sample contains fewer than 200,000 clones, around 80% of which appear only once. CDR3 length equals 14 residues. Germline lookup yields CDR1 SQVTM and CDR2 ANQGSEA. Trimming stripped 7 bases from V and 3 bases from J, with 15 bases between. Findings and limits, study-wide: Generally TCR sequences proved uncommon, though certain public TCRs appeared in numerous donors.

Material for sequencing was PBMCs. The source of this sequence is a woman in her fifties or sixties in good health and CMV-seropositive. This chain uses TRBV29-1 with TRBJ2-2; tentative D call: TRBD2 (5 bases). DNA for the CDR3: TGCAGCGCTGTCCGGGGTGATGACACCGGGGAGCTGTTTTTT. Translating it yields CSAVRGDDTGELFF.